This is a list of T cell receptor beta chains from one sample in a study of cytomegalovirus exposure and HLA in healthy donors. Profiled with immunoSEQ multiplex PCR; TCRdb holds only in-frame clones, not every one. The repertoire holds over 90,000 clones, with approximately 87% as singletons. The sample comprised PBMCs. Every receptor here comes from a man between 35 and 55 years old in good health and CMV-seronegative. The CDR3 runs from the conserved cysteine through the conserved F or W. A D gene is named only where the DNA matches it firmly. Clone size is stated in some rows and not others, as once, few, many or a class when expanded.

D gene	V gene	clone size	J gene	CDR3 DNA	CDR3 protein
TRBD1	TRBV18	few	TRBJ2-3	TGTGCCAGCTCCCACTACCTACCGCGACAGGGGGTTGAAGATACGCAGTATTTT	CASSHYLPRQGVEDTQYF
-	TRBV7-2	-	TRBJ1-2	TGTGCCAGCAGCCAAGCAGGCTACCAACGCTATGGCTACACCTTC	CASSQAGYQRYGYTF
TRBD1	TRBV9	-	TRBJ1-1	TGTGCCAGCAGCATTACAGGGGCGACTGAAGCTTTCTTT	CASSITGATEAFF
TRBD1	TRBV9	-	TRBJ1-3	TGTGCCAGCAGCGTCGGAGGGGGCAACGCTGGAAACACCATATATTTT	CASSVGGGNAGNTIYF
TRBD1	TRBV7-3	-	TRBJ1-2	TGTGCCAGCAGCCCGACAGGGGGCCCGAACTATGGCTACACCTTC	CASSPTGGPNYGYTF
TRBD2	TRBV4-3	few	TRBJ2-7	TGCGCCAGCAGCCAAGATCGAGCGGGGCACGAGCAGTACTTC	CASSQDRAGHEQYF
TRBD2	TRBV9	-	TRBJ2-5	TGTGCCAGCAGCGTAAGAGGGACTAGCGGAGAAGAGACCCAGTACTTC	CASSVRGTSGEETQYF
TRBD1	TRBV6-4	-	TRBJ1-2	TGTGCCAGCAGTCTACAGGGGACCCCGAACTATGGCTACACCTTC	CASSLQGTPNYGYTF
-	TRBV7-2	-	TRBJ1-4	TGTGCCAGCAGCTTAGACAGGCGACAAGAAAAACTGTTTTTT	CASSLDRRQEKLFF
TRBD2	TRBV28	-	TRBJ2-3	TGTGCCAGCAGATCACCGGGGGACTACCGCATCCCAGATACGCAGTATTTT	CASRSPGDYRIPDTQYF
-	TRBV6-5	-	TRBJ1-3	TGTGCCAGCAGTATATACAGGAGCTCTGGAAACACCATATATTTT	CASSIYRSSGNTIYF
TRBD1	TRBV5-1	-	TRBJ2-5	TGCGCCAGCAGCACCGGGACAGGGGGGGTTTCAGAGACCCAGTACTTC	CASSTGTGGVSETQYF
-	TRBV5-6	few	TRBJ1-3	TGTGCCAGCAGCCCAGGTGGCCCGAGCTCTGGAAACACCATATATTTT	CASSPGGPSSGNTIYF
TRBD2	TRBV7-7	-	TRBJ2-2	TGTGCTAGCAGCTTCGAGGGACTAGCGGGGTCCGGGGAGCTGTTTTTT	CASSFEGLAGSGELFF
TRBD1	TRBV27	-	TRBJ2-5	TGTGCCAGCAGTTTAGCGGCGACAGGGGCGGCTGAGACCCAGTACTTC	CASSLAATGAAETQYF
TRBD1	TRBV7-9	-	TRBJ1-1	TGTGCCAGCAGCTTAAGGCAGGGGGGCAACACTGAAGCTTTCTTT	CASSLRQGGNTEAFF
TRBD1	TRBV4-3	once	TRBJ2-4	TGCGCCAGCAGCCGCGGGACAGGCCAATTTGGGGCCAAAAACATTCAGTACTTC	CASSRGTGQFGAKNIQYF
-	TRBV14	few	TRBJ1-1	TGTGCCAGCAGCCACCAGGGGAACACTGAAGCTTTCTTT	CASSHQGNTEAFF
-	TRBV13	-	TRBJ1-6	TGTGCCAGCAGCCTTGGACGGGGGAATTCACCCCTCCACTTT	CASSLGRGNSPLHF
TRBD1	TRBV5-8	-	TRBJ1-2	TGTGCCAGCAGCCCAGGGACAGGGGAAGGCTACACCTTC	CASSPGTGEGYTF
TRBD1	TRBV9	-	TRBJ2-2	TGTGCCAGCAGCGTAGCTGGGGACAGGGGGTTCGTCGGGGAGCTGTTTTTT	CASSVAGDRGFVGELFF
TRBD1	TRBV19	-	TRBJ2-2	TGTGCCAGTAGGCTGGGACAGGGGAACACCGGGGAGCTGTTTTTT	CASRLGQGNTGELFF
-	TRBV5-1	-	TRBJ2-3	TGCGCCAGCAGCAACCTACAGGGCTCCACAGATACGCAGTATTTT	CASSNLQGSTDTQYF
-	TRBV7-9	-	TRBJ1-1	TGTTCCAGCAGCTTAGTACGTGGACAGCCTGAAGCTTTCTTT	CSSSLVRGQPEAFF
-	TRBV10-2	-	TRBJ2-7	TGCGCCAGCAGTGATTCTTCCGAGCAGTACTTC	CASSDSSEQYF
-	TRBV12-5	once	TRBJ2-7	TGTGCTAGTGGTTTGGGGTGGACACCCTACGAGCAGTACTTC	CASGLGWTPYEQYF
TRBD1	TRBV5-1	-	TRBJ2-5	TGCGCCAGCAGCTTGGTTTTGGGGGGGGACAGGGTCCAAGAGACCCAGTACTTC	CASSLVLGGDRVQETQYF
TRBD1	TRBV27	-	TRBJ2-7	TGTGCCAGCAGTTGGGGACAGGCCTCGTACGGGGGAATATACGAGCAGTACTTC	CASSWGQASYGGIYEQYF
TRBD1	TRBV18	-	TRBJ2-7	TGTGCCAGCTCACGATCGTTCCAGGGGGTTAGCTCCTACGAGCAGTACTTC	CASSRSFQGVSSYEQYF
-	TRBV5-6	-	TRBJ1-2	TGTGCCAGCAGCCCCCTACCCCGTTCTCGCTATGGCTACACCTTC	CASSPLPRSRYGYTF
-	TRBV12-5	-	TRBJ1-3	TGTGCTAGTGGTTCCGGCGCAGGGTTTAACACCATATATTTT	CASGSGAGFNTIYF
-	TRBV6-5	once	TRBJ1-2	TGTGCCAGCAGTTATCCCGGGCGGGGTGGCTACACCTTC	CASSYPGRGGYTF
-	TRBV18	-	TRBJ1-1	TGTGCCAGCTCACCTGAGGCGGGATGGAACACTGAAGCTTTCTTT	CASSPEAGWNTEAFF
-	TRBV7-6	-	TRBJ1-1	TGTGCCAGCAGCTTAGGGCCGGTAGCCAACACTGAAGCTTTCTTT	CASSLGPVANTEAFF
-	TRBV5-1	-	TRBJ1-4	TGCGCCAGCAGCTTGGCCAGCAGGGTAGGCGAAAAACTGTTTTTT	CASSLASRVGEKLFF
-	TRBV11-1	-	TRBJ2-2	TGTGCCAGCAGCTTAGCCCCGGAGGGGGGGATGGAGTTTTTT	CASSLAPEGGMEFF
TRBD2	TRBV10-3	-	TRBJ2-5	TGTGCCATCAGTGAGTCAGGGAGGGGTACTCAAGAGACCCAGTACTTC	CAISESGRGTQETQYF
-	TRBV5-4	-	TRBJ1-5	TGTGCCAGCAGCTTGGACCAGGGGACCAATCAGCCCCAGCATTTT	CASSLDQGTNQPQHF
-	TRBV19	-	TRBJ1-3	TGTGCCAGTAGTATCGCAGGGAACTCTGGAAACACCATATATTTT	CASSIAGNSGNTIYF
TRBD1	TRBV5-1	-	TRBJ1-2	TGCGCCAGCAGCGTAGGGACAGGGAAAGCTAACTATGGCTACACCTTC	CASSVGTGKANYGYTF
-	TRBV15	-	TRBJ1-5	TGTGCCACCAGCAGAGATCGGCGGCAGGCGGAGGTCAATCAGCCCCAGCATTTT	CATSRDRRQAEVNQPQHF
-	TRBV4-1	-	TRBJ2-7	TGCGCCAGCAGCCAAGGATTGGCAGTAAATTACGAGCAGTACTTC	CASSQGLAVNYEQYF
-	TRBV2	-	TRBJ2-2	TGTGCCAGCACATTAGCCCCAACCGGGGAGCTGTTTTTT	CASTLAPTGELFF
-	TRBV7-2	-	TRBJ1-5	TGTGCCAGCAGCTTACAGGGTCAGCCCCAGCATTTT	CASSLQGQPQHF
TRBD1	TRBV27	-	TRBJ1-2	TGTGCCAGCAGTTTGATAGGACAGGGGAAGGATGGCTACACCTTC	CASSLIGQGKDGYTF
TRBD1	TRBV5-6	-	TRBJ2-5	TGTGCCAGCCTGGGACAGGGAGAAGAGACCCAGTACTTC	CASLGQGEETQYF
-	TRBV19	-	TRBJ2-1	TGTGCCAGTAAGGGCAGGGGTGACAATGAGCAGTTCTTC	CASKGRGDNEQFF
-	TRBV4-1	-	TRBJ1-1	TGCGCCAGCAGCCGAACCCGGGACACTGAAGCTTTCTTT	CASSRTRDTEAFF
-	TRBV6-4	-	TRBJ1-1	TGTGCCAGCAGTGCATACTACAACACTGAAGCTTTCTTT	CASSAYYNTEAFF
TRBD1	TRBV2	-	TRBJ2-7	TGTGCCAGCAACTACAGGGGCGAGCAGTACTTC	CASNYRGEQYF